A single T cell receptor (beta chain) is shown here with its context. What antigen it recognizes has not been identified. Per-nucleotide qualities are absent, and no much larger clonotype sits a single base away. Including cysteine and phenylalanine, the CDR3 has 13 amino acids. Only the CDR3 portion is preserved as DNA: 39 bases, with reading frame beginning at the first base. Deletion took 2 bases off V and 2 bases off J, with a span of 4 bases between the germline ends. According to the germline V gene (reference sequence), CDR1 reads SEHNR and CDR2 reads FQNEAQ. Library method: RACE. The sequencer was a NextSeq 500. Library preparation attached unique molecular identifiers to individual cDNA molecules for quantitative, reproducible TCR counting. Each blood RNA sample was used to sequence both TCR alpha and TCR beta chains. The study's processing was this. Samples had a median of roughly 87,000 TCRs, with a range from about 23,224 to 750,000. The Decombinator software suite was used to annotate V, J and CDR3 in the TCR reads. For PS versus PT1 abundance plots, all samples were subsampled to the same number of TCRs (28,000). TCRs were defined as expanded if absent before sensitization and observed at least eight times at the 2-week time point. TCRdb itself trimmed the public reads at Q25 with fastp, ran MiXCR and retained productive beta chains. Records with the same CDR3 protein are collapsed into one entry carrying the most frequent genes and DNA. The V and J calls come from TCRdb's annotation, not from the publication. This sample lists 140,000 or so distinct CDR3 sequences; roughly 12% were detected once. The ten largest clonotypes hold under 1.5% of the sample.

This specimen comes from a study of human T cells and chemical hapten exposure (dated by TCRdb to about 2021). In terms of the full investigation: For sensitization, 2% DPC in acetone was applied to a roughly 2 cm by roughly 2 cm area of upper inner arm skin. Throughout the study period of about 23 weeks, patients also received therapeutic DPC doses to the scalp every week. Patch tests used Finn chambers with 0.01% DPC on the upper back, scored after 6 days by International Contact Dermatitis Research Group standards. The patient cohort, mostly female, included alopecia areata with under or over 50% scalp involvement, alopecia totalis and alopecia universalis. Libraries were combined into a pool for sequencing, and differences in TCR yield between samples came mainly from small differences in library volumes within the pool. Peripheral blood TCR repertoire changes were tracked in vivo in alopecia patients during primary and secondary sensitization to the hapten diphenylcyclopropenone (DPC). Patient blood was sampled pre-sensitization (week 0) and at 2, 6 and about 24 weeks after DPC sensitization. Blood for TCR sequencing was provided by twenty-nine alopecia patients at one to four time points (pre-sensitization, 2, 6 and 24 weeks).

The time point label for this specimen denotes: patch test 2, 6 weeks after DPC sensitization. The sample's treatment or condition label is to be understood as: therapeutic diphenylcyclopropenone sensitization with weekly scalp DPC. Blood at each patch-test visit was drawn before the patch test was applied. To be eligible, patients had to be aged 18 to 70, diagnosed with alopecia and judged suitable for DPC therapy, while pregnant patients were excluded. Total RNA was extracted from unfractionated whole blood that had been collected in Tempus Blood RNA tubes. What the study reported, not specific to this receptor: DPC sensitization did not change how many TCRs were above 1 in 1000 frequency, and no evidence was found of alterations in global repertoire structure. Because every patient had alopecia, a presumed autoimmune disease, the patients' immune response might differ from that of healthy individuals. Significantly more large CDR3 similarity clusters were formed by expanded TCRs than by pre-sensitization or healthy control sets, consistent with antigen-driven responses. Patch test score correlated positively with the number of PT1 expanded TCRs, reaching significance at thresholds 8, 16 and 32 but not at 4. Repeated subsampling changed both the strength of the expansion versus patch-test correlation and the threshold at which the correlation became significant.

The chain was built from TRBV7-9 and TRBJ2-4, with the D gene uncertain. This sequence originates from a woman aged 50 to 60 with alopecia areata. Some clones in this sample may be carry-over from other donors' samples. The sample in question was whole blood, obtained in connection with sensitization to the hapten diphenylcyclopropenone (DPC). The CDR3 region: CASSLTTKNIQYF. The sequenced DNA: TGTGCCAGCAGCTTAACTACCAAAAACATTCAGTACTTC.